These T cell receptor beta chains were read from a single sample in a study of cytomegalovirus exposure and HLA in healthy donors. Measured with immunoSEQ multiplex PCR; TCRdb has only the in-frame clones, and not every one. The data contain approximately 160,000 clones, approximately 80% of them singletons. Sequenced: PBMCs. All receptors come from a woman in her 40s in good health and CMV-seropositive. Both conserved end residues are part of each CDR3. D genes are given only for firm matches. Expanded clones are given a class, and other clones once, few, many or no size at all.

d_call j_call v_call clone_size cdr3_nt cdr3_aa
- TRBJ2-1 TRBV2 - TGTGCCAGCAGCCGGACAGAATACAATGAGCAGTTCTTC CASSRTEYNEQFF
TRBD1 TRBJ1-4 TRBV9 - TGTGCCAGCAGCTCACACCCCGGGACAGGAAGTGAAAAACTGTTTTTT CASSSHPGTGSEKLFF
TRBD1 TRBJ1-4 TRBV25-1 - TGTGCCAGCAGTGAATATTTTTCGCCGACAGGGGGGTCACAAAAACTGTTTTTT CASSEYFSPTGGSQKLFF
- TRBJ1-4 TRBV30 - TGTGCCTGGAGTGTAAACAGAGAAAAACTGTTTTTT CAWSVNREKLFF
- TRBJ2-5 TRBV4-1 - TGCGCCAGCAGCCCACGACAGATCCAAGAGACCCAGTACTTC CASSPRQIQETQYF
TRBD1 TRBJ2-7 TRBV5-1 - TGCGCCAGCAGCTTAAAGCAGGGACAGGACCCCGGTGAGCAGTACTTC CASSLKQGQDPGEQYF
TRBD1 TRBJ1-1 TRBV2 - TGTGCCAGCAGTGCCGACAGGGGAAATGAAGCTTTCTTT CASSADRGNEAFF
TRBD1 TRBJ1-2 TRBV6-1 - TGTGCCAGCAGTGTGACAGGGAACTATGGCTACACCTTC CASSVTGNYGYTF
- TRBJ1-6 TRBV9 - TGTGCCAGCAGTATCGGGACAACACTTTCACCCCTCCACTTT CASSIGTTLSPLHF
- TRBJ2-6 TRBV9 - TGTGCCAGCAGCGTAGCCGGGTGGGGGGCCAACGTCCTGACTTTC CASSVAGWGANVLTF
- TRBJ1-5 TRBV30 - TGTGCCTGGAGTGTAGATGGAGGAGGCAATCAGCCCCAGCATTTT CAWSVDGGGNQPQHF
- TRBJ1-2 TRBV7-9 - TGTGCCAGCAGCTTACCCGGGGGGTCGGGCTATGGCTACACCTTC CASSLPGGSGYGYTF
TRBD1 TRBJ1-5 TRBV7-2 - TGTGCCAGCAGCTCAAGGACAGGCGGGGCCGGTCAGCCCCAGCATTTT CASSSRTGGAGQPQHF
- TRBJ1-3 TRBV27 - TGTGCCAGCAGGTTCAACTCTGGAAACACCATATATTTT CASRFNSGNTIYF
- TRBJ1-4 TRBV5-1 once TGCGCCAGCAGCTCGGGAGACAGCGTTTCCAGGGAAAAACTGTTTTTT CASSSGDSVSREKLFF
- TRBJ2-5 TRBV9 few TGTGCCAGCAGCGGTTACCGGGACACAAACCAAGAGACCCAGTACTTC CASSGYRDTNQETQYF
- TRBJ2-1 TRBV7-8 once TGTGCCAGCAGCTACCCTCGGACACCTCAACACAATGAGCAGTTCTTC CASSYPRTPQHNEQFF
- TRBJ2-1 TRBV27 - TGTGCCAGCAGTTTGGACAGAATAGTCAATGAGCAGTTCTTC CASSLDRIVNEQFF
- TRBJ1-3 TRBV6-5 once TGTGCCAGCAAGACCGGGAACTCTGGAAACACCATATATTTT CASKTGNSGNTIYF
TRBD2 TRBJ2-7 TRBV6-5 - TGTGCCAGCAGTTACTCGACCGGCGGGGGGGCCACCGAGCAGTACTTC CASSYSTGGGATEQYF
- TRBJ1-1 TRBV28 - TGTGCCAGCAGTCTATCTCTCGCTGAAGCTTTCTTT CASSLSLAEAFF
- TRBJ1-4 TRBV28 - TGTGCCACCCGGAGGATCTACATGGATGAAAAACTGTTTTTT CATRRIYMDEKLFF
TRBD1 TRBJ2-7 TRBV6-5 - TGTGCCAGCAGTTACCACCAGGGGGCTTCCTACGAGCAGTACTTC CASSYHQGASYEQYF